Reported below is one TCR beta chain. No antigen is known for it. These data originate in a study of cytomegalovirus exposure and HLA in healthy donors. Study as a whole: Researchers previously reported finding roughly 120 million unique TCR beta sequences from around 200 million T cells. General study results and limits: With high specificity and sensitivity, the classifier reportedly diagnosed cytomegalovirus status. Sequences of the TCR beta chain were said to predict the HLA-A and HLA-B alleles of most subjects accurately.

The CDR3 spans 13 residues. V lost 6 bases, J lost 6 bases, and 14 bases lay in between. Looked up from germline, CDR1 is MNHEY and CDR2 is SVGAGI. The PCR employed 60 Vbeta primers together with 13 Jbeta primers. Measured with immunoSEQ multiplex PCR; TCRdb has only the in-frame clones, and not every one. This sample has roughly 120,000 clones, with approximately 70% found just once. This receptor was taken from a man aged 25 to 40 in good health and CMV-seropositive. The chain is built from TRBV6-5 and TRBJ1-2, with D perhaps TRBD1 (5 bases). The specimen sequenced was PBMCs. CDR3: CASRPLWGDGYTF. CDR3 in DNA: TGTGCCAGCAGACCCTTATGGGGGGATGGCTACACCTTC.